This TCR beta chain is from a study of T cell responses to AZD1222 COVID-19 vaccine. Study outcomes and limitations: Just a handful of people given AZD1222 tested seropositive at baseline. Donors in the cohort were predominantly white British and more often female, and clonal diversity was possibly underestimated.

The repertoire was sequenced with immunoSEQ multiplex PCR; TCRdb's copy has only in-frame clones and lacks some. Of some 150,000 clones listed, about 92% are singletons. The length of the CDR3 is 14 residues. The germline V gene encodes CDR1 SSHAT and CDR2 FNYEAQ (reference sequence). Turning to this clone: What it binds is not known. Its ends do not fully match the called genes, so a read error is possible.

The starting material was peripheral blood, obtained on day 0 of AZD1222 vaccination. The origin of this receptor is an adult in good health. This chain links TRBV7-7 with TRBJ2-5; 7 bases are a match to TRBD2. The CDR3 bases are TGTGCTAGCAGTCCCGGGGCGGGGGAGACAAACCAGTACTTC. It specifies CASSPGAGETNQYF.